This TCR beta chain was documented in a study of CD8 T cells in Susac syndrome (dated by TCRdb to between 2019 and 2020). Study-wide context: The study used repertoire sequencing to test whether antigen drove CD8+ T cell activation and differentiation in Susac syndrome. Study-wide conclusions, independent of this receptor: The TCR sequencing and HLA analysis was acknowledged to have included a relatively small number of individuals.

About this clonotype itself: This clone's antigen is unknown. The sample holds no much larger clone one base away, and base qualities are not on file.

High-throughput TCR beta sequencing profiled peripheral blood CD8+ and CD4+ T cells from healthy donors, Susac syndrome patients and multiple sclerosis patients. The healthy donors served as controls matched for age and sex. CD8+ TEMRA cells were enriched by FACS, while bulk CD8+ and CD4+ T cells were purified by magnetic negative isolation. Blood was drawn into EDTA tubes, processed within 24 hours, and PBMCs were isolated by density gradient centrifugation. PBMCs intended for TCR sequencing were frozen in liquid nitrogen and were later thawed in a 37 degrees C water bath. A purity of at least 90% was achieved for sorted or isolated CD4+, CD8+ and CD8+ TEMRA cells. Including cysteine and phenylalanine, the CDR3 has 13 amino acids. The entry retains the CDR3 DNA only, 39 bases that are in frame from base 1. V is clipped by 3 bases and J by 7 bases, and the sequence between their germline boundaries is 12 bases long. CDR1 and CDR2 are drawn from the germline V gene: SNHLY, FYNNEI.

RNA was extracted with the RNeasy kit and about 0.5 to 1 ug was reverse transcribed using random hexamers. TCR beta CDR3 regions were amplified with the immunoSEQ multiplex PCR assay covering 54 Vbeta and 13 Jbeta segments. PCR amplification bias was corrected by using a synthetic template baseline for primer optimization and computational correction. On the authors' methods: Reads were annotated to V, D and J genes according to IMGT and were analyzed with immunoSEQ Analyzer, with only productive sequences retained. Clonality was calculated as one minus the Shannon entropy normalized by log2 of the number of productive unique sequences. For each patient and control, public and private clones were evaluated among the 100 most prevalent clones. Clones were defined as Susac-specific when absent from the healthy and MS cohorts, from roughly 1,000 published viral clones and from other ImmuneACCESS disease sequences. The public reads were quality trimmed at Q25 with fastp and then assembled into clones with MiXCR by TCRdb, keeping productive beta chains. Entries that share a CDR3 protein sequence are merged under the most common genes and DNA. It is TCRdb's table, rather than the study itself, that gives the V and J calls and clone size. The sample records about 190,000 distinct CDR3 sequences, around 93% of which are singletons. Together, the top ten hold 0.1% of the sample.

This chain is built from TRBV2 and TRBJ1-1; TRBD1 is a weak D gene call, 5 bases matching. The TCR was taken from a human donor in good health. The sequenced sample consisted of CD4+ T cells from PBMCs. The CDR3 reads CASSDGWGLEAFF. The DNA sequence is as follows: TGTGCCAGCAGTGACGGGTGGGGACTTGAAGCTTTCTTT.